The 3 T cell receptor beta chains reported below all come from one sample, sequenced in a study of CD8+ T cells in alopecia areata. Alopecia areata patients had lesional scalp punch biopsies and peripheral blood taken from them. Extracted from the samples, RNA was reverse transcribed into cDNA to serve as the sequencing template. The protocol was immunoSEQ multiplex PCR, while the TCRdb copy is restricted to in-frame clones and leaves out a portion. The repertoire holds 15,000 to 16,000 clones, with about 63% as singletons. The sequenced material came from skin. Receptors were obtained from a human donor with alopecia areata.

The chain employs TRBV7-9 and TRBJ2-3; tentatively, D is TRBD2 (6 bases). V lost 11 bases to trimming and J lost 1 base, with 16 bases between them. Germline V CDR1 and CDR2: SEHNR, FQNEAQ (reference sequence). The CDR3 has 14 amino acids. Here the CDR3 reads CALIAASGTDTQYF. The CDR3 nucleotides are TGTGCCCTCATTGCGGCTAGCGGCACAGATACGCAGTATTTT.

This chain joins TRBV7-8 and TRBJ2-1, with 9 bases lining up with TRBD2. Germline V gives CDR1 SGHVS, CDR2 FQNEAQ. This CDR3 comprises 19 residues. J gave up 2 bases and V 0 bases, and 11 bases lay outside the gene matches. DNA of the CDR3: TGTGCCAGCAGCTTAGCGAATATGGGACTAGCCCAAGCCTACAATGAGCAGTTCTTC. It codes for CASSLANMGLAQAYNEQFF.

The rearrangement joins TRBV10-3 to TRBJ2-7; 10 nucleotides line up with TRBD1. After removal of 3 bases from V and 0 bases from J, the junction contained 5 bases not matched to a gene. Germline V gene sequence: CDR1 ENHRY, CDR2 SYGVKD. This CDR3 comprises 16 residues. The CDR3, as DNA: TGTGCCATCAGTGACCCGGACAGGGGGGTCTCCTACGAGCAGTACTTC. It yields the protein CAISDPDRGVSYEQYF.